This T cell receptor (beta chain) originates from a study of radiotherapy plus CTLA-4 blockade in lung cancer. Study findings and constraints: Following radiotherapy plus ipilimumab, tumor-derived TCR clones expanded in the blood. Reportedly, early blood T cell clone dynamics best predicted response, with interferon-beta.

Worth noting for this clone: Its cognate antigen is unknown.

Profiling relied on immunoSEQ multiplex PCR, and the TCRdb table lists in-frame clones only, not all of them. The sample records approximately 99,000 clones, 80% to 90% being singletons. Enrolled patients, whose metastatic non-small-cell lung cancer was chemo-refractory, received focal radiation plus CTLA-4 blockade with ipilimumab. The source is a human donor with non-small cell lung cancer that progressed on radiotherapy plus ipilimumab. The sample in question was peripheral blood, obtained from a patient treated with radiotherapy plus ipilimumab.

The CDR3 DNA is TGCGCCAGCAGCCGTGATAGCGGGACCACAGATACGCAGTATTTT. As protein: CASSRDSGTTDTQYF. This rearrangement joins TRBV5-1 to TRBJ2-3, with TRBD2 matching over 8 bases. The V gene end was trimmed by 4 bases and the J gene end by 2 bases; junction bases not matched to a gene: 6. CDR1 and CDR2 (germline): SGHRS, YFSETQ. The CDR3 sequence is 15 residues long.